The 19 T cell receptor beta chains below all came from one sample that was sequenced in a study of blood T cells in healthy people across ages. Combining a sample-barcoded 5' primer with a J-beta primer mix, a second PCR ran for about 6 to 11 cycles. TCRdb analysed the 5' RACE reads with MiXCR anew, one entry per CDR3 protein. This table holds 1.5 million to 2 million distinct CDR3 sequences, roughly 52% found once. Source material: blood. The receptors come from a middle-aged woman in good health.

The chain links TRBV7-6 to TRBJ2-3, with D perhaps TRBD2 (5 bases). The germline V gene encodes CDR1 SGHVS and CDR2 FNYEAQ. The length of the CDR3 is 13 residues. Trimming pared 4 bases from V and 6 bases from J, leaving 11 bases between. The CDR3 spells CASSSNPGDTQYF. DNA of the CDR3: TGTGCCAGCAGCTCGAACCCGGGGGATACGCAGTATTTT.

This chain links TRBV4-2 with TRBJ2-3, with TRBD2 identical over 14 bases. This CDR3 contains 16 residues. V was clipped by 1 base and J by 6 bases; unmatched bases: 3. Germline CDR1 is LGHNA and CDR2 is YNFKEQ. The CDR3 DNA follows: TGTGCCAGCAGCCAAGGACTAGCGGGGGGGATTGATACGCAGTATTTT. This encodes CASSQGLAGGIDTQYF.

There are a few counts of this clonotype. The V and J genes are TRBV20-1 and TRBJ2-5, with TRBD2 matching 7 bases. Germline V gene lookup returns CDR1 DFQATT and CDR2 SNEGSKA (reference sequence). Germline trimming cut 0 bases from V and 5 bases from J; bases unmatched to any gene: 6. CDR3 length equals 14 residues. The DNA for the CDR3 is TGCAGTGCTAGAGAAGGGCTAGCGGCGGAGACCCAGTACTTC. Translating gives CSAREGLAAETQYF.

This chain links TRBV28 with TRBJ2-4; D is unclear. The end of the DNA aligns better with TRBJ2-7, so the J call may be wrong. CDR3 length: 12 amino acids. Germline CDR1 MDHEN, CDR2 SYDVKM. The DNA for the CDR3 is TGTGCCAGCAGTTTTAGTCGTCCCGAGCAGTACTTC. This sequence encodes CASSFSRPEQYF.

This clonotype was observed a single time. The CDR3, as DNA: TGTGCCAGCAGCTCACCAGAGGCCCCCAACTATGGCTACACCTTC. Protein product: CASSSPEAPNYGYTF. This chain links TRBV7-9 with TRBJ1-2; no firm D call. Germline CDR1 and CDR2: SEHNR and FQNEAQ (reference sequence). The CDR3 sequence is 15 residues long. V lost 4 bases and J lost 2, with 14 bases in between.

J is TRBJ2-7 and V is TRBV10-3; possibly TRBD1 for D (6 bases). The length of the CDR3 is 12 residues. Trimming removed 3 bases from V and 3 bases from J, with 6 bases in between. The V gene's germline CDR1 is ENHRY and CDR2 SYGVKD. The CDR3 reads CAISDRGYEQYF. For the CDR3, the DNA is TGTGCCATCAGTGACAGGGGCTACGAGCAGTACTTC.

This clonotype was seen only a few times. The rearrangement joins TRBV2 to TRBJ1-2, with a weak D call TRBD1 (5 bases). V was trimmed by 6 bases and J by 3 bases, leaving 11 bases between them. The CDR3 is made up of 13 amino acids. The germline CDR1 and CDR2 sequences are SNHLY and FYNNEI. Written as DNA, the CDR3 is TGTGCCAGCAGGGGGACCGCTCACTATGGCTACACCTTC. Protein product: CASRGTAHYGYTF.

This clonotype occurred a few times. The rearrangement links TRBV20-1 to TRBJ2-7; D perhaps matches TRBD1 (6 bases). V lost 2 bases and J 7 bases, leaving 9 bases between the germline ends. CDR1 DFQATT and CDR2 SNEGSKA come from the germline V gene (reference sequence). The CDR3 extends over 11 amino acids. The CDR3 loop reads CSARSDREQYF. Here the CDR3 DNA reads TGCAGTGCTAGAAGTGACAGGGAGCAGTACTTC.

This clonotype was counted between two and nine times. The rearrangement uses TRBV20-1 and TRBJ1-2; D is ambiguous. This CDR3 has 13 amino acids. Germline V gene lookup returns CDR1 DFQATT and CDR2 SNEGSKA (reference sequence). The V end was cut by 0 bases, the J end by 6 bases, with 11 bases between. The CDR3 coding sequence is TGCAGTGCTAGAGATATGATGTGGCATGGCTACACCTTC. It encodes CSARDMMWHGYTF.

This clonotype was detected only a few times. CDR3 nucleotide sequence: TGTGCCAGCAGCTCCCCTGGGGGGAACCAAGAGACCCAGTACTTC. Translation gives CASSSPGGNQETQYF. This sequence joins TRBV7-2 and TRBJ2-5; D may be TRBD2 (6 bases). Trimming took 4 bases from V and 0 from J, leaving 12 bases between them. The germline gives CDR1 SGHTA, CDR2 FQGNSA. The CDR3 extends over 15 amino acids.

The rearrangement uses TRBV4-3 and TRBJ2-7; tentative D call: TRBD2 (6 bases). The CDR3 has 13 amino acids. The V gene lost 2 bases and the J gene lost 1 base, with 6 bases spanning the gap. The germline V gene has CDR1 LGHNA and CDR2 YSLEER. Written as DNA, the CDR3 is TGCGCCAGCAGCCAACGGGAGTCCTACGAGCAGTACTTC. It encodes CASSQRESYEQYF.

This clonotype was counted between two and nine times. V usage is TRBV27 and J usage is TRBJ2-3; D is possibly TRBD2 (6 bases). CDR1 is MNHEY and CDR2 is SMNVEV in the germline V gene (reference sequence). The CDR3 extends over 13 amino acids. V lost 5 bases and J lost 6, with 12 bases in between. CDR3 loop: CASSHRRGDTQYF. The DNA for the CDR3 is TGTGCCAGCAGTCATCGACGGGGGGATACGCAGTATTTT.

CDR3 residues: CSARQGVVGYTF. The CDR3 nucleotides are TGCAGTGCTCGACAGGGGGTGGTGGGCTACACCTTC. The V call is TRBV20-1, the J call TRBJ1-2; 9 nucleotides line up with TRBD1. Germline-derived CDR1 and CDR2 are DFQATT and SNEGSKA (reference sequence). The CDR3 runs to 12 residues. With V trimmed by 5 bases and J by 8 bases, 6 bases remained unmatched.

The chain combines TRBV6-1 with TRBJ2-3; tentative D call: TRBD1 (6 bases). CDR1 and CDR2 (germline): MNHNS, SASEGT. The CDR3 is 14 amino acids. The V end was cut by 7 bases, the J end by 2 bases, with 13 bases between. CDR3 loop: CASIRDISTDTQYF. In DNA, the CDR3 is TGTGCCAGCATTCGGGACATTTCCACAGATACGCAGTATTTT.

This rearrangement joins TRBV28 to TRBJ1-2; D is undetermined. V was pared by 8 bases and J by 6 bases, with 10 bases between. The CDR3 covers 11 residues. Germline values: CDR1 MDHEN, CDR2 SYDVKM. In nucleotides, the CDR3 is TGTGCCAGCGGACGATCAAATGGCTACACCTTC. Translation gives CASGRSNGYTF.

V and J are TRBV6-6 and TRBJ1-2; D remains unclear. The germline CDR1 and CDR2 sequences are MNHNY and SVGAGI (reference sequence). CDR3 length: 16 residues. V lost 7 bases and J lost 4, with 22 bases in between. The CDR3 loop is CASTHQASGRGYGYTF. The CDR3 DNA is TGTGCCAGCACCCACCAGGCTTCCGGACGGGGCTATGGCTACACCTTC.

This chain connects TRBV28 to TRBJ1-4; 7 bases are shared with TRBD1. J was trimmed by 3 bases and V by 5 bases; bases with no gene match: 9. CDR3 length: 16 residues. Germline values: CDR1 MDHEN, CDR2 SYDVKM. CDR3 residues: CASSVVPGGPNEKLFF. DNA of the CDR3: TGTGCCAGCAGTGTCGTCCCAGGGGGACCTAATGAAAAACTGTTTTTT.

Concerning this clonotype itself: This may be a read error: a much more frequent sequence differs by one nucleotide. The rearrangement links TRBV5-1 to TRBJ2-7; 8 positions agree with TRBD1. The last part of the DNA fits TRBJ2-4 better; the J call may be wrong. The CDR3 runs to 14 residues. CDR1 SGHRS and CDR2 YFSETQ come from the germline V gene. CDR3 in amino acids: CASSPTPDRGIQYF. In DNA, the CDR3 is TGCGCCAGCAGCCCCACCCCTGACAGGGGCATTCAGTACTTC.

CDR3 sequence (DNA): TGTGCCATCAGGCCAACAGGGGAAGAGACCCAGTACTTC. It yields the protein CAIRPTGEETQYF. This chain uses TRBV10-3 with TRBJ2-5; TRBD1 matches at 7 bases. The germline CDR1 and CDR2 sequences are ENHRY and SYGVKD. Trimming cost V 6 bases and J 3 bases; bases outside gene matches: 4. The CDR3 totals 13 residues.